This T cell receptor beta chain was captured by sequencing in a study of shared clonotypes between healthy human individuals. A CD45RA-negative memory subset and a CD45RA+ naive subset were separated from the CD4+ cells. The length of the CDR3 is 14 residues. V lost 8 bases to trimming and J lost 0 bases, with 14 bases between them. CDR1 and CDR2 from the germline V gene are SGHVS and FNYEAQ. Profiled with immunoSEQ multiplex PCR; TCRdb holds only in-frame clones, not every one. This table holds about 730,000 clones, roughly 72% found once. The TCR was taken from a woman in her 30s in good health. This chain links TRBV7-6 with TRBJ2-7; D is unresolved. The sample taken for sequencing was memory CD4+ T cells sorted from blood. Subset of the sample: CD45RA-negative fraction. The CDR3 reads CASSNLQSSYEQYF. The CDR3 nucleotides are TGTGCCAGCTCTAATCTCCAGAGCTCCTACGAGCAGTACTTC.